The TCR beta chain described here comes from a study of a mutant IDH1 vaccine in newly diagnosed glioma. Study as a whole: The study started vaccination 4-6 weeks after radiotherapy alone, or with temozolomide cycles. V12 fell at week 35 and V13, the study end, at week 47.

Study findings and constraints: Among patients, around 93% showed immune responses induced by the vaccine.

Indicated time point: week 47, end of study. Each dose of the vaccine consisted of 300 ug of mutant IDH1 20-mer peptide, with topical imiquimod. Donors had new WHO grade 3 or 4 IDH1-mutant, ATRX-lost astrocytomas. This CDR3 has 14 amino acids. Trimming took 1 base from V and 5 from J, leaving 11 bases between them. Germline assignment: CDR1 SEHNR and CDR2 FQNEAQ (reference sequence). This clone has only a few counts. The antigen remains undetermined. Sequenced by immunoSEQ multiplex PCR; TCRdb stores in-frame clones only, minus some. Altogether about 52,000 clones are present, roughly 72% being singletons, with the ten largest covering roughly 5%.

The chain joins TRBV7-9 to TRBJ2-5; D gene ambiguous. The receptor was derived from a woman aged 40 to 50 with glioma. Some clones in this sample may be carry-over from other donors' samples. The material sequenced was PBMCs, taken from a glioma patient whose treatment included an IDH1 peptide vaccine. The CDR3 loop reads CASSLVPARETQYF. CDR3 sequence (DNA): TGTGCCAGCAGCTTAGTCCCGGCGCGGGAGACCCAGTACTTC.